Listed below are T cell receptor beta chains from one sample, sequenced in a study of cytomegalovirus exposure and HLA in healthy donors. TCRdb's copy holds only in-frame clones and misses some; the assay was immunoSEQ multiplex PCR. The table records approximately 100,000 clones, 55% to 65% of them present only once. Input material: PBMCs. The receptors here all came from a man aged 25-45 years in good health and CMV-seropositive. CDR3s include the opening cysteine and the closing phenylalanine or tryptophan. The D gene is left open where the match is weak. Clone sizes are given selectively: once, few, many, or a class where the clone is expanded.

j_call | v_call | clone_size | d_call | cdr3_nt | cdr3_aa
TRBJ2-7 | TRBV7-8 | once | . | TGTGCCAGCAGCTTAGCTTCGGACGGGAACGAGCAGTACTTC | CASSLASDGNEQYF
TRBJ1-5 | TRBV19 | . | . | TGTGCCAGTAGTATGCAGGGCGGTAATAGCAATCAGCCCCAGCATTTT | CASSMQGGNSNQPQHF
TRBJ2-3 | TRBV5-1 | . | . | TGCGCCAGCAGCTTCCCCAATTCTAGAGATACGCAGTATTTT | CASSFPNSRDTQYF
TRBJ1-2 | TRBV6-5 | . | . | TGTGCCAGCAGCGACACCTATGGCTACACCTTC | CASSDTYGYTF
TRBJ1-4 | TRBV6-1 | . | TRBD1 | TGTGCCAGCAGTGACTGGGACAGTAATGAAAAACTGTTTTTT | CASSDWDSNEKLFF
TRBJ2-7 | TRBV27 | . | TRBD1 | TGTGCCAGCTGGACAGGGCCCTACGAGCAGTACTTC | CASWTGPYEQYF
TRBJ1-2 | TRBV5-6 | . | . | TGTGCCAGCACCGCGGACAGCGTTAACTATGGCTACACCTTC | CASTADSVNYGYTF
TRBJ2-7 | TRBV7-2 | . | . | TGTGCCAGCAGCTTATCACTAGTGGGTTCCTACGAGCAGTACTTC | CASSLSLVGSYEQYF
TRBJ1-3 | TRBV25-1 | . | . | TGTGCCAGCAGTGAATATTTTCTTACAGGCAACACCATATATTTT | CASSEYFLTGNTIYF
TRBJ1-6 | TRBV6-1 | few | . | TGTGCCAGCAGTGAAGGGCCTCGCGGTTCACCCCTCCACTTT | CASSEGPRGSPLHF
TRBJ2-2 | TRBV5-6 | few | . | TGTGCCAGCAGCTTGTCAGTTACCGGGGAGCTGTTTTTT | CASSLSVTGELFF
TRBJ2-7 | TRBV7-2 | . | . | TGTGCCAGCAGCACCCAGTATGGAAGAGGATACTACGAGCAGTACTTC | CASSTQYGRGYYEQYF
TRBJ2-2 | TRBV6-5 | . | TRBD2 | TGTGCCAGCCGGGGGGGGAACACCGGGGAGCTGTTTTTT | CASRGGNTGELFF
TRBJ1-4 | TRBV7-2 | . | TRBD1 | TGTGCCAGCAGCTCACAGGGGGCGTTGGATGAAAAACTGTTTTTT | CASSSQGALDEKLFF
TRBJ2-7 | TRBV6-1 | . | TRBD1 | TGTGCCAGCAGGAGGGGGCCGTTGGAGTCCTACGAGCAGTACTTC | CASRRGPLESYEQYF
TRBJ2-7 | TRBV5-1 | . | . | TGCGCCAGCAGCTTGGATGGGGTGACAGGTTTTACCTCCTTC | CASSLDGVTGFTSF
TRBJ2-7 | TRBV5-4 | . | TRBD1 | TGTGCCAGCAGCCGACAGGGGGAGACGGGCGAGCAGTACTTC | CASSRQGETGEQYF
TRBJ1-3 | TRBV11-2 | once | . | TGTGCCAGCAGCTTAAATGGCAACTCTGGAAACACCATATATTTT | CASSLNGNSGNTIYF
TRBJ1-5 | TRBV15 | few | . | TGTGCCACACGTCCGGGAATGAACCAGCCCCAGCATTTT | CATRPGMNQPQHF
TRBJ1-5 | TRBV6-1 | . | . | TGTGCCAGCAGGAAGAGGACAGCAACTAATCAGCCCCAGCATTTT | CASRKRTATNQPQHF